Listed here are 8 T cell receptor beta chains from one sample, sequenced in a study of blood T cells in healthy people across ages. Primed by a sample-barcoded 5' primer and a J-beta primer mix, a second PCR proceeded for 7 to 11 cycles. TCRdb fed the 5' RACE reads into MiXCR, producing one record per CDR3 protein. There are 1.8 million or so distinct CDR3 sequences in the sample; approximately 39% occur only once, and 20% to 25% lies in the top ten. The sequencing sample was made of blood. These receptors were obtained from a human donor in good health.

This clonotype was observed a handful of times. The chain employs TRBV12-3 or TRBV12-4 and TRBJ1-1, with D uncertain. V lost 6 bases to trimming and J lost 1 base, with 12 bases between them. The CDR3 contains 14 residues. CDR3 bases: TGTGCCAGCAGCCCTGATTTCCCGAACACTGAAGCTTTCTTT. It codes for CASSPDFPNTEAFF.

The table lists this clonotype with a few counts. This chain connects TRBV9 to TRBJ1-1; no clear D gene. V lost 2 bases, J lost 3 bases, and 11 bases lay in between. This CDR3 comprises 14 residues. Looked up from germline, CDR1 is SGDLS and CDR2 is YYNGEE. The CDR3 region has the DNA TGTGCCAGCAGCGTCGGGCCCGAGGACACTGAAGCTTTCTTT. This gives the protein CASSVGPEDTEAFF.

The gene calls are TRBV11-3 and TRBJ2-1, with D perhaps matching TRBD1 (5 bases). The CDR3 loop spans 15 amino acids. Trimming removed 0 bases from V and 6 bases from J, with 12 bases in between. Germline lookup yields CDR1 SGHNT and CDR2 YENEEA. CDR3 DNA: TGTGCCAGCAGCTTAGATAAGGGGTTCCGCAATGAGCAGTTCTTC. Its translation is CASSLDKGFRNEQFF.

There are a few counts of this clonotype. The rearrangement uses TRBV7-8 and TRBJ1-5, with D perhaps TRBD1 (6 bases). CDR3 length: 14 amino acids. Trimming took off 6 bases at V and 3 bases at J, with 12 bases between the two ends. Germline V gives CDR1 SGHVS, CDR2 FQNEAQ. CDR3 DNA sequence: TGTGCCAGCAGTCCGGACAGCTTCAATCAGCCCCAGCATTTT. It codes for CASSPDSFNQPQHF.

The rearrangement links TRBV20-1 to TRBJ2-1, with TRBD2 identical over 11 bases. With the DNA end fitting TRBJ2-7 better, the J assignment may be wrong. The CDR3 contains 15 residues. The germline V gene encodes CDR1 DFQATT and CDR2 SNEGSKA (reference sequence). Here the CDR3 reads CSASEGLAASYEQYF. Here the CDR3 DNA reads TGCAGTGCTTCAGAGGGACTAGCGGCTTCCTACGAGCAGTACTTC.

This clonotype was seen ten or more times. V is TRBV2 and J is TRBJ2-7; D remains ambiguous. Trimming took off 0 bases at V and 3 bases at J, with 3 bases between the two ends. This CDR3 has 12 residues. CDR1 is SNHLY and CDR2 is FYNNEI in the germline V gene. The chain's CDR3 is CASSEAGYEQYF. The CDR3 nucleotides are TGTGCCAGCAGTGAAGCAGGCTACGAGCAGTACTTC.

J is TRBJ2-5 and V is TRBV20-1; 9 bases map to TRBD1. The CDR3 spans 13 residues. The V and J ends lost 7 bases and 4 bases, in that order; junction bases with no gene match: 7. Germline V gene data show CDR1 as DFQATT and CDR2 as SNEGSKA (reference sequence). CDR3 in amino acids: CSVRQGVIETQYF. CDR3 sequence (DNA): TGCAGTGTAAGACAGGGGGTAATAGAGACCCAGTACTTC.

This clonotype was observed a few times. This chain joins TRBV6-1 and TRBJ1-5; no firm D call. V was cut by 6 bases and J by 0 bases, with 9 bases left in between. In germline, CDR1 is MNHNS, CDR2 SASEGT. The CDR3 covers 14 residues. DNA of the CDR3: TGTGCCAGCAGATTGAAAATTAGCAATCAGCCCCAGCATTTT. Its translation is CASRLKISNQPQHF.